This paragraph reports one T cell receptor (beta chain). At the DNA level, this CDR3 is encoded by other sequences in the same sample as well. Repertoires were generated with immunoSEQ multiplex PCR, while TCRdb's copy carries only in-frame clones and drops some. The sample shows about 44,000 clones, 85% to 95% of them seen only once. The sample belongs to a study of T cell changes during pregnancy in multiple sclerosis. Trimming removed 9 bases from V and 1 base from J, with 19 bases in between. The germline gives CDR1 MNHNY, CDR2 SVGAGI (reference sequence). The CDR3 contains 16 residues. This chain joins TRBV6-6 and TRBJ2-1; TRBD2 might be the D (5 bases). Sequencing was performed on CD4+ T cells from peripheral blood mononuclear cells, taken in the third trimester of pregnancy. The receptor's source is a female donor with multiple sclerosis, enrolled in a pregnancy study. The CDR3 here is CASSLLDSGSYNEQFF. The CDR3 DNA reads as TGTGCCAGTAGTCTCTTAGACTCGGGGTCCTACAATGAGCAGTTCTTC.